The rows below give T cell receptor beta chains drawn from one sample of a study of blood T cell repertoires in COVID-19. Sequenced by immunoSEQ multiplex PCR; TCRdb stores in-frame clones only, minus some. Of 84,000 or so clones in the sample, about 83% are singletons; the top ten hold approximately 28%. Sequences were obtained from peripheral blood. These receptors came from an elderly woman with acute or convalescent COVID-19. Each CDR3 is given with its conserved first and last residue. D genes are given only for firm matches. Where a row states a size, it is once, few, many or the class of an expanded clone; other rows omit it.

>-|once|TRBV15|TRBJ1-1
CATSFNRDGTEAFF
TGTGCCACCAGCTTCAACCGAGACGGGACTGAAGCTTTCTTT
>-|-|TRBV30|TRBJ1-1
CAWSGGDRHPNTEAFF
TGTGCCTGGAGTGGAGGTGATCGGCACCCGAACACTGAAGCTTTCTTT
>TRBD1|-|TRBV12-5|TRBJ1-5
CASSLEQGGQPQHF
TGTGCTAGTTCGCTTGAGCAGGGGGGACAGCCCCAGCATTTT
>TRBD2|-|TRBV19|TRBJ2-1
CASSPGTSGRGEQFF
TGTGCCAGTAGTCCCGGGACTAGCGGGAGAGGTGAGCAGTTCTTC
>-|-|TRBV12-5|TRBJ1-3
CASGLAKGDFGNTIYF
TGTGCTAGTGGTTTGGCCAAGGGGGATTTTGGAAACACCATATATTTT
>-|-|TRBV18|TRBJ2-5
CASSPVQGQETQYF
TGTGCCAGCTCACCGGTCCAGGGTCAGGAGACCCAGTACTTC
>-|few|TRBV11-3|TRBJ2-1
CASTNPSAHYNEQFF
TGTGCCAGCACAAACCCTAGCGCACACTACAATGAGCAGTTCTTC
>-|-|TRBV5-4|TRBJ2-2
CASSFGAGGSTGELFF
TGTGCCAGCAGCTTTGGCGCCGGGGGATCCACCGGGGAGCTGTTTTTT
>-|-|TRBV11-1|TRBJ2-1
CASSSGHSSYNEQFF
TGTGCCAGCAGCTCGGGTCATAGCTCCTACAATGAGCAGTTCTTC
>-|-|TRBV5-1|TRBJ2-3
CASRLVGSLNTDTQYF
TGCGCCAGCAGACTGGTGGGGAGCCTAAACACAGATACGCAGTATTTT
>TRBD1|-|TRBV6-6|TRBJ2-5
CASRETGAGTQYF
TGTGCCAGCAGAGAGACAGGGGCCGGCACCCAGTACTTC
>-|-|TRBV12-3/TRBV12-4|TRBJ2-1
CASSPGSDEQFF
TGTGCCAGCAGCCCCGGGTCGGATGAGCAGTTCTTC
>TRBD1|-|TRBV4-3|TRBJ1-4
CASSQDLPRTGGNEKLFF
TGCGCCAGCAGCCAAGATCTTCCTCGGACAGGGGGTAATGAAAAACTGTTTTTT
>TRBD1|-|TRBV29-1|TRBJ2-7
CSVEAGQGYEQYF
TGCAGCGTTGAAGCGGGACAGGGCTACGAGCAGTACTTC
>-|-|TRBV11-3|TRBJ1-5
CAIYPGGARGNQPQHF
TGTGCCATTTACCCGGGGGGGGCAAGGGGCAATCAGCCCCAGCATTTT
>-|once|TRBV2|TRBJ2-5
CASKAWSEETQYF
TGTGCCAGCAAAGCCTGGTCGGAAGAGACCCAGTACTTC